This T cell receptor (beta chain) is drawn from a study of identifying expanded T cells in peripheral blood. Whole-study results and caveats: About 1.2 clones differed between technical replicates, versus approximately 17 and 20 over time. Across healthy donors, higher total template counts meant significantly greater approximately 2-week count variance.

Germline-derived CDR1 and CDR2 are DFQATT and SNEGSKA (reference sequence). The CDR3 is 11 residues long. V shed 1 base and J shed 4 bases, with 4 bases lying between them. The repertoire was sequenced with immunoSEQ multiplex PCR; TCRdb's copy has only in-frame clones and lacks some. The table has 120,000 or so clones, over 65% seen once. Collection occurred without any documented infections or immune events in donors. Concerning this clone: Its specificity is unknown.

Sequencing was carried out using blood. V gene TRBV20-1 combines with J gene TRBJ1-2; no clear D. This receptor was obtained from a person aged 18 to 70 in good health. The CDR3 protein is CSARGGYGYTF. CDR3 in DNA: TGCAGTGCTAGAGGGGGCTATGGCTACACCTTC.